The 8 T cell receptor beta chains below were found in one sample sequenced in a study of vaccination and CD4 T cells after COVID-19. The treatment was: approximately 9-day PBMC culture with coronavirus spike peptide pools or control peptides (ViraFEST assay). The Oncomine TCR Beta short-read assay was applied to DNA of cultured CD4+ T cells. TCRdb re-called the PCR reads with MiXCR, one entry per CDR3 protein. Found here are approximately 15,000 distinct CDR3 sequences, around 52% of them singletons; the top ten hold around 17%. No antigen has been identified for these receptors. The specimen was CD4+ T cells from blood, cultured in vitro. The receptors were gathered from a human donor who had recovered from COVID-19.

This chain connects TRBV6-1 to TRBJ1-2; D is possibly TRBD1 (5 bases). Germline CDR1 reads MNHNS; CDR2 reads SASEGT. V lost 6 bases to trimming and J lost 1 base, with 18 bases between them. The CDR3 is 16 amino acids. CDR3 nucleotide sequence: TGTGCCAGCAGCCATACCGGGACTATCATTAACTATGGCTACACCTTC. This gives the protein CASSHTGTIINYGYTF.

This clonotype was found a few times. The J gene is TRBJ1-2, the V gene TRBV6-5; no definite D call. Per the germline V gene, CDR1 is MNHEY and CDR2 is SVGAGI. Trimming cost V 3 bases and J 6 bases, with 11 bases left between them. The CDR3 covers 13 residues. In DNA form, the CDR3 reads TGTGCCAGCAGTTATGTGGGAATTCATGGCTACACCTTC. Its protein is CASSYVGIHGYTF.

A single count supports this clonotype. V gene TRBV18 combines with J gene TRBJ1-6; D is undetermined. Trimming took 2 bases from V and 10 from J, leaving 9 bases between them. The CDR3 is 13 amino acids. CDR1 KGHSH and CDR2 LQKENI come from the germline V gene. CDR3 sequence (DNA): TGTGCCAGCTCACCAGGGATCGACTCACCCCTCCACTTT. Its translation is CASSPGIDSPLHF.

This clonotype occurred once. The rearrangement uses TRBV6-5 and TRBJ2-7, with 10 bases lining up with TRBD2. The CDR3 has 14 amino acids. The germline V gene has CDR1 MNHEY and CDR2 SVGAGI. V shed 4 bases and J 4 bases; nucleotides not matched to a gene: 4. The CDR3 loop is CASSSTSGKYEQYF. The CDR3 DNA is TGTGCCAGCAGTTCCACTAGCGGGAAGTACGAGCAGTACTTC.

This clonotype was counted only a few times. The rearrangement joins TRBV15 to TRBJ2-5; D call uncertain. Trimming stripped 1 base from V and 4 bases from J, with 4 bases between. The CDR3 length is 12 residues. The germline V gene encodes CDR1 LNHNV and CDR2 YYDKDF (reference sequence). The CDR3 is CATSRAIETQYF. CDR3 DNA sequence: TGTGCCACCAGCAGAGCTATAGAGACCCAGTACTTC.

The chain has TRBV5-1 and TRBJ2-7; TRBD2 aligns across 8 bases. This CDR3 has 15 residues. Germline values: CDR1 SGHRS, CDR2 YFSETQ. V dropped 4 bases and J dropped 3; count of bases not matched to a gene: 9. CDR3 nucleotide sequence: TGCGCCAGCAGCCCTACCGGGACTAGAGGCTACGAGCAGTACTTC. Translation gives CASSPTGTRGYEQYF.

The chain links TRBV6-4 to TRBJ2-1, with a tentative D call TRBD1 (5 bases). The CDR3 contains 15 residues. V was trimmed by 3 bases and J by 7 bases, leaving 16 bases between them. From germline, CDR1 is MRHNA and CDR2 SNTAGT. CDR3 coding DNA: TGTGCCAGCAGTGATAGAAGACAGTCGTTGAATGAGCAGTTCTTC. Translating it yields CASSDRRQSLNEQFF.

DNA for the CDR3: TGTGCCAGCAGCGGAGGGGGGGATAGAGGGTCAGATACGCAGTATTTT. Protein: CASSGGGDRGSDTQYF. The gene calls are TRBV7-2 and TRBJ2-3; possible D gene TRBD2, 7 bases. V lost 5 bases, J lost 4 bases, and 19 bases lay in between. This CDR3 comprises 16 residues. Germline values: CDR1 SGHTA, CDR2 FQGNSA.